One and the same sample provided the 26 T cell receptor beta chains below, sequenced in a study of shared clonotypes between healthy human individuals. Naive CD8 cells comprised CD45RO-negative, CCR7-positively selected cells, excluding terminally differentiated effector memory CD45RA+ cells. Produced via immunoSEQ multiplex PCR; TCRdb's table is partial and in-frame only. The sample lists 800,000 to 950,000 clones; 96% were seen once. Sequenced sample: naive CD8+ T cells sorted from blood. The receptors originated from a man aged 25 to 45 in good health.

The chain links TRBV7-9 to TRBJ2-7; D might be TRBD1 or TRBD2, each matching 6 bases. CDR3 length equals 16 residues. Germline V lookup: CDR1 SEHNR, CDR2 FQNEAQ (reference sequence). V dropped 1 base and J dropped 3 bases, with 16 bases sitting between them. CDR3 bases: TGTGCCAGCAGCTTAGGGGTCCCCAGGGGAGGCTACGAGCAGTACTTC. Translation gives CASSLGVPRGGYEQYF.

This chain joins TRBV6-5 and TRBJ2-5, with TRBD2 matching 12 bases. CDR3 size: 15 residues. Germline loops: CDR1 MNHEY, CDR2 SVGAGI. Germline trimming cut 7 bases from V and 5 bases from J; bases unmatched to any gene: 8. The CDR3 DNA reads as TGTGCCAGCACCGAGGGACTAGCGGGTCCCGAGACCCAGTACTTC. This gives the protein CASTEGLAGPETQYF.

The V call is TRBV9, the J call TRBJ2-1, with TRBD2 matching over 9 bases. The length of the CDR3 is 15 residues. Germline CDR1 SGDLS, CDR2 YYNGEE. The trim removed 4 bases at V and 6 bases at J, leaving 8 bases unmatched. DNA of the CDR3: TGTGCCAGCAGCCCAGTCCTAGCGGGACTCAATGAGCAGTTCTTC. Translated, it gives CASSPVLAGLNEQFF.

The gene calls are TRBV5-4 and TRBJ1-5, with D hard to call. Trimming stripped 2 bases from V and 2 bases from J, with 14 bases between. Per the germline V gene, CDR1 is SGHNT and CDR2 is YYREEE (reference sequence). The CDR3 runs 16 residues. CDR3 region: CASSFQRAKGNQPQHF. The DNA for the CDR3 is TGTGCCAGCAGCTTCCAGCGTGCGAAAGGCAATCAGCCCCAGCATTTT.

This chain connects TRBV13 to TRBJ1-2; D unclear. CDR1 is PRHDT and CDR2 is FYEKMQ in the germline V gene (reference sequence). Trimming stripped 2 bases from V and 5 bases from J, with 9 bases between. The CDR3 consists of 13 residues. The CDR3 DNA sequence: TGTGCCAGCAGCTTAAGCGACCGGTATGGCTACACCTTC. The encoded protein is CASSLSDRYGYTF. The full variable domain, with the rest looked up from reference TRBV13 and TRBJ1-2, is AAGVIQSPRHLIKEKRETATLKCYPIPRHDTVYWYQQGPGQDPQFLISFYEKMQSDKGSIPDRFSAQQFSDYHSELNMSSLELGDSALYFCASSLSDRYGYTFGSGTRLTVV.

The CDR3 nucleotides are TGTGCCAGCAGCTTAACTCAGGATGAGCAGTTCTTC. This gives the protein CASSLTQDEQFF. V and J are TRBV7-9 and TRBJ2-1; D remains unclear. Trimming took off 2 bases at V and 8 bases at J, with 7 bases between the two ends. Germline V gene data show CDR1 as SEHNR and CDR2 as FQNEAQ (reference sequence). This CDR3 is 12 amino acids long.

The chain is built from TRBV6-1 and TRBJ2-2; a possible D gene is TRBD1 (5 bases). Germline CDR1 and CDR2: MNHNS and SASEGT. Trimming shortened V by 7 bases and J by 5 bases, and 17 bases separated the two germline ends. This CDR3 has 15 amino acids. The CDR3 nucleotides are TGTGCCAGCACAGAGGACACTGTGGAGACCGGGGAGCTGTTTTTT. This sequence encodes CASTEDTVETGELFF.

This clone was counted a single time. This chain connects TRBV15 to TRBJ1-3; a possible D gene is TRBD1 (5 bases). The CDR3 extends over 14 amino acids. V shed 6 bases and J shed 0 bases, with 9 bases lying between them. Germline V lookup: CDR1 LNHNV, CDR2 YYDKDF (reference sequence). CDR3 nucleotide sequence: TGTGCCACCAGTGGGACCGGCTCTGGAAACACCATATATTTT. It translates to CATSGTGSGNTIYF.

This sequence joins TRBV7-9 and TRBJ2-3, with D uncertain. The CDR3 has 12 amino acids. Trimming removed 2 bases at V and 4 bases at J, with 4 bases between. From germline, CDR1 is SEHNR and CDR2 FQNEAQ (reference sequence). CDR3 amino acids: CASSLQADTQYF. Written as DNA, the CDR3 is TGTGCCAGCAGCTTACAAGCAGATACGCAGTATTTT.

This chain connects TRBV5-8 to TRBJ2-7, with TRBD2 identical over 7 bases. The V gene's germline CDR1 is SGHTS and CDR2 YDEGEE. This CDR3 is 16 amino acids long. J lost 4 bases, V lost 7 bases, and 17 bases had no gene match. The DNA for the CDR3 is TGTGCCAGCGGGTCGTTTACCGGGACTACAGCATACGAGCAGTACTTC. Its translation is CASGSFTGTTAYEQYF.

The V call is TRBV7-9, the J call TRBJ1-2, with 10 bases fitting TRBD1. The CDR3 spans 14 residues. V was clipped by 2 bases and J by 6 bases; unmatched bases: 3. In germline, CDR1 is SEHNR, CDR2 FQNEAQ (reference sequence). The CDR3 reads CASSLSGTGDGYTF. DNA for the CDR3: TGTGCCAGCAGCTTATCCGGGACAGGGGATGGCTACACCTTC.

The chain recombines TRBV7-9 with TRBJ2-1; D might be TRBD1 (6 bases). The ends were cut back, 7 bases at V and 10 bases at J, with 14 bases in the middle. This CDR3 is built from 12 residues. Germline V gene data show CDR1 as SEHNR and CDR2 as FQNEAQ (reference sequence). CDR3 sequence: CASISWGTEQFF. CDR3 DNA sequence: TGTGCCAGCATCTCCTGGGGGACAGAGCAGTTCTTC.

The chain carries TRBV7-8 and TRBJ2-1; no definite D call. Germline loops: CDR1 SGHVS, CDR2 FQNEAQ. Trimming took off 7 bases at V and 4 bases at J, with 26 bases between the two ends. This CDR3 has 18 residues. CDR3 DNA: TGTGCCAGCATCCTTAGCCTAGAAGCTATCTCCTTATACAATGAGCAGTTCTTC. Amino acid sequence: CASILSLEAISLYNEQFF. The variable domain in full, with the rest retrieved from reference TRBV7-8 and TRBJ2-1, is GAGVSQSPRYKVAKRGQDVALRCDPISGHVSLFWYQQALGQGPEFLTYFQNEAQLDKSGLPSDRFFAERPEGSVSTLKIQRTQQEDSAVYLCASILSLEAISLYNEQFFGPGTRLTVL.

V gene TRBV28 combines with J gene TRBJ2-2, with 11 bases matching TRBD2. The CDR3 spans 18 residues. Germline-derived CDR1 and CDR2 are MDHEN and SYDVKM. With V trimmed by 4 bases and J by 0 bases, 7 bases remained unmatched. Here the CDR3 reads CASSSLRTSGPNTGELFF. In nucleotides, the CDR3 is TGTGCCAGCAGTTCCCTAAGGACTAGCGGGCCGAACACCGGGGAGCTGTTTTTT.

The chain employs TRBV28 and TRBJ1-3; a weak D match, TRBD1 (6 bases). V lost 5 bases and J 4 bases, leaving 18 bases between the germline ends. Germline V gene sequence: CDR1 MDHEN, CDR2 SYDVKM. The CDR3 has 16 residues. In DNA form, the CDR3 reads TGTGCCAGCAGTCCCCCCCCAGGGGACCAGGGAAACACCATATATTTT. It yields the protein CASSPPPGDQGNTIYF. The variable domain in full, completed from reference TRBV28 and TRBJ1-3, reads DVKVTQSSRYLVKRTGEKVFLECVQDMDHENMFWYRQDPGLGLRLIYFSYDVKMKEKGDIPEGYSVSREKKERFSLILESASTNQTSMYLCASSPPPGDQGNTIYFGEGSWLTVV.

The rearrangement links TRBV25-1 to TRBJ2-7, with D unclear. V lost 3 bases to trimming and J lost 5 bases, with 11 bases between them. Germline CDR1 and CDR2: MGHDK and SYGVNS. CDR3 length equals 13 residues. Here the CDR3 reads CASSDPMRHEQYF. CDR3 in DNA: TGTGCCAGCAGTGACCCCATGAGGCACGAGCAGTACTTC.

The rearrangement uses TRBV7-3 and TRBJ2-3, with D maybe TRBD2 (6 bases). CDR1 SGHTA and CDR2 FQGTGA come from the germline V gene. The CDR3 runs 15 residues. Trimming took off 5 bases at V and 4 bases at J, with 16 bases between the two ends. The CDR3 DNA is TGTGCCAGCAGCCCGGTGGGCGGGACTCCAGATACGCAGTATTTT. It translates to CASSPVGGTPDTQYF.

The V and J genes are TRBV28 and TRBJ2-7; D call uncertain. Trimming shortened V by 3 bases and J by 4 bases, and 10 bases separated the two germline ends. CDR1 is MDHEN and CDR2 is SYDVKM in the germline V gene. The CDR3 is 13 residues long. CDR3 amino acids: CASSFAGVYEQYF. For the CDR3, the DNA is TGTGCCAGCAGTTTCGCAGGAGTGTACGAGCAGTACTTC. Using reference TRBV28 and TRBJ2-7 for the parts outside the CDR3, the full variable domain is DVKVTQSSRYLVKRTGEKVFLECVQDMDHENMFWYRQDPGLGLRLIYFSYDVKMKEKGDIPEGYSVSREKKERFSLILESASTNQTSMYLCASSFAGVYEQYFGPGTRLTVT.

V usage is TRBV7-8 and J usage is TRBJ2-7; TRBD1 or TRBD2 may be the D gene (5 bases each). This CDR3 contains 15 residues. Germline loops: CDR1 SGHVS, CDR2 FQNEAQ. V shed 3 bases and J shed 4 bases, with 16 bases lying between them. CDR3 protein: CASSLGGMGVYEQYF. The CDR3, as DNA: TGTGCCAGCAGCTTGGGCGGCATGGGGGTATACGAGCAGTACTTC. Filled out from reference TRBV7-8 and TRBJ2-7, the complete variable domain reads GAGVSQSPRYKVAKRGQDVALRCDPISGHVSLFWYQQALGQGPEFLTYFQNEAQLDKSGLPSDRFFAERPEGSVSTLKIQRTQQEDSAVYLCASSLGGMGVYEQYFGPGTRLTVT.

This clone was recorded a few times. A junction end diverges from the germline sequence, so it may reflect a read error. The chain uses TRBV6-5 and TRBJ2-7; D possibly corresponds to TRBD1 (6 bases). The CDR3 is 13 amino acids. Looked up from germline, CDR1 is MNHEY and CDR2 is SVGAGI. CDR3 region: CATSGGLRSEQYF. The CDR3 DNA is TGTGCCACCAGTGGGGGCCTCAGGAGCGAGCAGTACTTC.

CDR3 sequence reads: CSTLEAAKNIQYF. The CDR3 coding sequence is TGCAGCACCCTAGAGGCAGCCAAAAACATTCAGTACTTC. The V gene is TRBV29-1, the J gene TRBJ2-4; D uncertain. Germline CDR1 and CDR2: SQVTM and ANQGSEA. The V end lost 8 bases, the J end lost 0 bases, and 11 bases lay between the germline ends. This CDR3 has 13 residues.

The chain couples TRBV5-4 to TRBJ2-7; TRBD1 aligns across 9 bases. Germline V CDR1 and CDR2: SGHNT, YYREEE (reference sequence). V gave up 2 bases and J gave up 4 bases; unmatched junction bases: 4. The CDR3 loop spans 14 amino acids. This chain's CDR3 is CASSFRDRVYEQYF. The CDR3 DNA follows: TGTGCCAGCAGCTTCCGGGACAGGGTTTACGAGCAGTACTTC.

This clone has only a few counts. This rearrangement joins TRBV7-2 to TRBJ2-1; 9 bases align to TRBD2. There are 16 residues in the CDR3. Germline values: CDR1 SGHTA, CDR2 FQGNSA. V trimming: 2 bases; J trimming: 0 bases; junction bases outside the gene matches: 2. The CDR3 loop is CASSLNSGSSYNEQFF. CDR3 nucleotide sequence: TGTGCCAGCAGCTTAAATAGCGGGAGCTCCTACAATGAGCAGTTCTTC. The entire variable domain, with the rest obtained from reference TRBV7-2 and TRBJ2-1, is as follows: GAGVSQSPSNKVTEKGKDVELRCDPISGHTALYWYRQSLGQGLEFLIYFQGNSAPDKSGLPSDRFSAERTGGSVSTLTIQRTQQEDSAVYLCASSLNSGSSYNEQFFGPGTRLTVL.

This chain joins TRBV30 and TRBJ2-7; TRBD1 or TRBD2 may be the D gene (6 bases each). The CDR3 extends over 13 amino acids. Trimming removed 2 bases from V and 4 bases from J, with 12 bases in between. Germline V gene sequence: CDR1 GTSNPN, CDR2 SVGIG (reference sequence). The CDR3 loop is CAWSWGAGYEQYF. The CDR3 region has the DNA TGTGCCTGGAGTTGGGGGGCAGGGTACGAGCAGTACTTC.

The chain joins TRBV30 to TRBJ2-7; 7 bases fit TRBD2. CDR3 length: 12 amino acids. The J segment lost 4 bases and the V segment lost 3 bases, leaving 3 bases of the junction unmatched. Germline CDR1 reads GTSNPN; CDR2 reads SVGIG (reference sequence). The CDR3 loop is CAWSDGGYEQYF. As DNA, the CDR3 is TGTGCCTGGAGCGACGGGGGGTACGAGCAGTACTTC.

The CDR3 DNA is TGTGCCAGCACCCGGGACAGGGCCCGATCCTACGAGCAGTACTTC. This encodes CASTRDRARSYEQYF. This sequence joins TRBV11-2 and TRBJ2-7; 9 bases line up with TRBD1. The junction had 8 bases not matched to a gene; V was cut back by 7 bases and J by 1 base. This CDR3 spans 15 amino acids. In germline, CDR1 is SGHAT, CDR2 FQNNGV.